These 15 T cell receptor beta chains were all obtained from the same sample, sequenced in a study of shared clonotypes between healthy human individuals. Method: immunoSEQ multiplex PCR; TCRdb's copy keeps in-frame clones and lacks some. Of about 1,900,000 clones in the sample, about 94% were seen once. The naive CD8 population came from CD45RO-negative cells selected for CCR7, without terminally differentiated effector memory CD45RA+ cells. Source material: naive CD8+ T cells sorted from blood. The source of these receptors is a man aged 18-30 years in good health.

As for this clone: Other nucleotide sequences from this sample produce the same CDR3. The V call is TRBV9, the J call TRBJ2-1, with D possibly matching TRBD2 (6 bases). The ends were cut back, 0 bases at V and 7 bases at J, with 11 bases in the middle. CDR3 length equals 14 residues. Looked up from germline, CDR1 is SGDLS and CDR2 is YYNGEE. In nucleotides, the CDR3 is TGTGCCAGCAGCGTAGCAGGAGGGCTGAATGAGCAGTTCTTC. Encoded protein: CASSVAGGLNEQFF.

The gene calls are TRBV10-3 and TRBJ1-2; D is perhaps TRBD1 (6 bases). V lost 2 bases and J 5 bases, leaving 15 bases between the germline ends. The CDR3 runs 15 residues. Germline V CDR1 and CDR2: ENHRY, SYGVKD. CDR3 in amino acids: CAISEGRTALYGYTF. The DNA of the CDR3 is TGTGCCATCAGTGAGGGTAGGACAGCCCTTTATGGCTACACCTTC.

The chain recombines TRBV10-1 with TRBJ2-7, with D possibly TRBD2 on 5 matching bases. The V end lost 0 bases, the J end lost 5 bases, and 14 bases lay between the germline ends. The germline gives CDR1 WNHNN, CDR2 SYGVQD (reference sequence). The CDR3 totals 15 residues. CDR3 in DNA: TGCGCCAGCAGTGAGTCTGGCGGGCCCTCTGACGAGCAGTACTTC. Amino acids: CASSESGGPSDEQYF.

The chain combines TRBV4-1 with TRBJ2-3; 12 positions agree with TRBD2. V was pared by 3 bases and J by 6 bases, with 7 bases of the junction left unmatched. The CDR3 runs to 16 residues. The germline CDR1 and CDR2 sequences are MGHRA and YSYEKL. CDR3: CASSHMLAGGPDTQYF. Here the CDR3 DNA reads TGCGCCAGCAGCCACATGCTAGCGGGGGGGCCCGATACGCAGTATTTT.

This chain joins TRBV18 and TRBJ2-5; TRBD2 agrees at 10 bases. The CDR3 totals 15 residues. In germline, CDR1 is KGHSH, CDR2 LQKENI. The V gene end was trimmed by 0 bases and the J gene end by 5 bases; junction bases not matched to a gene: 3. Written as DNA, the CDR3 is TGTGCCAGCTCACCACCAGCGGGGGGGCTGGAGACCCAGTACTTC. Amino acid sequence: CASSPPAGGLETQYF.

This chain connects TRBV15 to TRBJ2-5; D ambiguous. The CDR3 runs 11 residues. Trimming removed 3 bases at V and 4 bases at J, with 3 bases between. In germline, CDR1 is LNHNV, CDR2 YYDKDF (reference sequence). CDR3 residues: CATSSTETQYF. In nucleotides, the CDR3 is TGTGCCACCAGCAGTACAGAGACCCAGTACTTC.

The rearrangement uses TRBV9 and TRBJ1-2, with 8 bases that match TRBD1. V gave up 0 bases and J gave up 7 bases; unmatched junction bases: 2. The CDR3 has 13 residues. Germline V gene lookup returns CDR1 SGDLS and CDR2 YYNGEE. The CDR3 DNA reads TGTGCCAGCAGCGTAGTGACAGGGGTTGGCTACACCTTC. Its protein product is CASSVVTGVGYTF.

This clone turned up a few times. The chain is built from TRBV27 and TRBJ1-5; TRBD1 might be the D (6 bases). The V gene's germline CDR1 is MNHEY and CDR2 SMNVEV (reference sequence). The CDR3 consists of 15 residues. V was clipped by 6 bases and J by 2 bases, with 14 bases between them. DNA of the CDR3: TGTGCCAGCAGGACAGGACTTCCGGGCAATCAGCCCCAGCATTTT. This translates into CASRTGLPGNQPQHF.

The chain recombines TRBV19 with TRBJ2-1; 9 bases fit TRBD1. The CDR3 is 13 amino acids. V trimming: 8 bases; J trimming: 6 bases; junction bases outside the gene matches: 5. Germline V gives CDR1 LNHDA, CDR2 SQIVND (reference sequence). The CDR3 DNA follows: TGTGCCAGTCAAGGACAGGGGACCAATGAGCAGTTCTTC. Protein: CASQGQGTNEQFF.

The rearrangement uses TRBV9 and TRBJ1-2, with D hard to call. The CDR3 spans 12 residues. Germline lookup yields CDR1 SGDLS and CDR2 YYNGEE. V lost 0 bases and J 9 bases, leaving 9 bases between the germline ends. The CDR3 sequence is CASSVDRGSYTF. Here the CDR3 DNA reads TGTGCCAGCAGCGTAGACCGGGGAAGCTACACCTTC. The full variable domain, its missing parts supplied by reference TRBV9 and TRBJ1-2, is DSGVTQTPKHLITATGQRVTLRCSPRSGDLSVYWYQQSLDQGLQFLIQYYNGEERAKGNILERFSAQQFPDLHSELNLSSLELGDSALYFCASSVDRGSYTFGSGTRLTVV.

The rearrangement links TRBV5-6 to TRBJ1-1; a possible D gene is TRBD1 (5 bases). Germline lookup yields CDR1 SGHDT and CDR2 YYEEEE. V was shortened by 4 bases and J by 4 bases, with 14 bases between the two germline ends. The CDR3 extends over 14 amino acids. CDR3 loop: CASSPTWGSTEAFF. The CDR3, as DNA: TGTGCCAGCAGCCCGACGTGGGGGAGCACTGAAGCTTTCTTT.

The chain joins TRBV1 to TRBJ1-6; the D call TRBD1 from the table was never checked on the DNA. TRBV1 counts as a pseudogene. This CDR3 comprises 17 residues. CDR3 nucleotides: TGCACCAGCAGCCAAAACAGCCCCGGACAGGGGGATTCACCCCTCCACTTT. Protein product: CTSSQNSPGQGDSPLHF.

CDR3 region: CASSFGGGELFF. In DNA, the CDR3 is TGTGCCAGCAGCTTTGGGGGCGGGGAGCTGTTTTTT. V and J are TRBV7-6 and TRBJ2-2; tentatively, D is TRBD1 or TRBD2 (5 bases each). The V end lost 3 bases, the J end lost 7 bases, and 6 bases lay between the germline ends. This CDR3 region has 12 residues. The germline V gene has CDR1 SGHVS and CDR2 FNYEAQ.

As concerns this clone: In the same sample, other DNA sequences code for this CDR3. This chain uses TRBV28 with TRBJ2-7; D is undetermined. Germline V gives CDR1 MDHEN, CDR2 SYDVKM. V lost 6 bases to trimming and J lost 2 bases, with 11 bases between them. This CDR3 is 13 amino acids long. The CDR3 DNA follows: TGTGCCAGCAGCTTAGGACGGGCCTACGAGCAGTACTTC. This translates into CASSLGRAYEQYF.

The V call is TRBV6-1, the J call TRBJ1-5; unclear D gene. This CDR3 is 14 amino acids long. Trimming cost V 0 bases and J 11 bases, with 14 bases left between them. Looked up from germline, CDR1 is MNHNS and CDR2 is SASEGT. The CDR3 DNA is TGTGCCAGCAGTGAAGCGGAGGGTTCGATAGCCCAGCATTTT. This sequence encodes CASSEAEGSIAQHF.